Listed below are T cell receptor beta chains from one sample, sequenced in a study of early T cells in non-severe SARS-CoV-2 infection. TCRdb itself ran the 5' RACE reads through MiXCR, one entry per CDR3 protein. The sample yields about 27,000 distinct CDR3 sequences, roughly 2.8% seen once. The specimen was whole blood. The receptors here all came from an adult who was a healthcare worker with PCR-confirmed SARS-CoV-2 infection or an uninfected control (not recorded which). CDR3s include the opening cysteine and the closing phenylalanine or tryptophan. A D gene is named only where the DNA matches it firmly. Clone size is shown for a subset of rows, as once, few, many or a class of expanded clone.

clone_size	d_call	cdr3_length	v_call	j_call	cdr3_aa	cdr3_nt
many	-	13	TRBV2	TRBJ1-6	CASSESPESPLHF	TGTGCCAGCAGTGAATCCCCGGAATCACCCCTCCACTTT
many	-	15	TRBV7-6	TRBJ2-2	CASSLEVRNTGELFF	TGTGCCAGCAGCTTAGAAGTCAGGAACACCGGGGAGCTGTTTTTT
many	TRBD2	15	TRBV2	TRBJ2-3	CASMGTSGGADTQYF	TGTGCCAGCATGGGGACTAGCGGGGGCGCAGATACGCAGTATTTT
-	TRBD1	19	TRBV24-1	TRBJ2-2	CATSDTRQGIRGGTGELFF	TGTGCCACCAGTGATACCAGACAGGGAATTAGAGGTGGCACCGGGGAGCTGTTTTTT
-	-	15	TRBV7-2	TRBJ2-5	CASSLVKHTQETQYF	TGTGCCAGCAGCTTAGTGAAGCACACCCAAGAGACCCAGTACTTC
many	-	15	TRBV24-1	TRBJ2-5	CATSDFSRGAETQYF	TGTGCCACCAGTGATTTCTCGAGGGGAGCAGAGACCCAGTACTTC
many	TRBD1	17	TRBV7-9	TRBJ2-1	CASSERTGQGAFNEQFF	TGTGCCAGCAGTGAACGGACCGGACAGGGGGCGTTCAATGAGCAGTTCTTC
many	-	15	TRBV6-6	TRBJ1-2	CASTRDGGSNYGYTF	TGTGCCAGCACCCGGGACGGAGGGAGCAACTATGGCTACACCTTC
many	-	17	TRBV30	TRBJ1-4	CAWSVEGLFATNEKLFF	TGTGCCTGGAGTGTTGAGGGACTATTTGCAACTAATGAAAAACTGTTTTTT
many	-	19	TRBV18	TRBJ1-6	CASSPAYRQESSYNSPLHF	TGTGCCAGCTCACCGGCGTATCGGCAGGAAAGCTCCTATAATTCACCCCTCCACTTT
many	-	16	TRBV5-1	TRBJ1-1	CASSLAGTRGYTEAFF	TGCGCCAGCAGCTTGGCGGGTACTCGAGGGTACACTGAAGCTTTCTTT